This T cell receptor (beta chain) was sequenced for a study of blood T cell repertoires in COVID-19. Study context: The United States, Italy and Spain provided the acute and convalescent COVID-19 samples. In each case, the material was cDNA or gDNA derived from T cells, B-cell-depleted T cells, or PBMCs.

CDR3 length equals 16 residues. From germline, CDR1 is SGHRS and CDR2 YFSETQ. V trimming: 0 bases; J trimming: 7 bases; junction bases outside the gene matches: 5. Methods used by the authors: Amplifying reference gene primers gave estimates of nucleated cell counts. Repertoires were generated with immunoSEQ multiplex PCR, while TCRdb's copy carries only in-frame clones and drops some. V, J and clone size reflect that table, while D and trimming were determined from the DNA. This sample yields around 110,000 clones, of which 84% are seen a single time; 14% belongs to the top ten. Sequencing was performed on peripheral blood. This TCR came from a woman in her fifties or sixties with acute or convalescent COVID-19. The genes are TRBV5-1 and TRBJ1-4; 11 bases map to TRBD1. CDR3 protein: CASSLGLGQGAEKLFF. The CDR3, as DNA: TGCGCCAGCAGCTTGGGGCTCGGACAGGGGGCTGAAAAACTGTTTTTT.